This entry lists 21 T cell receptor beta chains sequenced from one sample in a study of T-cell reconstitution after alpha-beta-depleted transplantation in children. Using unique molecular identifiers, the investigators prepared the TCRbeta library. TCRdb re-called the PCR reads with MiXCR, one entry per CDR3 protein. Among roughly 300,000 distinct CDR3 sequences listed, 10% were seen once. Here the sequenced sample was PBMCs from the stem cell graft donor, taken from the stem cell graft. The receptors originated from a human donor who donated a stem cell graft to a child with acute lymphoblastic leukemia.

This clonotype occurred a few times. This chain links TRBV15 with TRBJ1-1; D not certain. V lost 8 bases to trimming and J lost 3 bases, with 13 bases between them. The CDR3 is 13 amino acids. Germline loops: CDR1 LNHNV, CDR2 YYDKDF (reference sequence). The CDR3 DNA sequence: TGTGCCACCCGTTTAAAACAAGACACTGAAGCTTTCTTT. Its translation is CATRLKQDTEAFF.

This clonotype was seen more than once but under ten times. The genes are TRBV28 and TRBJ2-1; weak D call: TRBD2 (6 bases). This CDR3 is built from 15 residues. Germline CDR1 is MDHEN and CDR2 is SYDVKM. V was cut by 7 bases and J by 0 bases, with 13 bases left in between. This CDR3 is CASTSAGSSYNEQFF. As DNA, the CDR3 is TGTGCCAGCACATCTGCGGGGAGCTCCTACAATGAGCAGTTCTTC.

This chain uses TRBV18 with TRBJ2-1, with D maybe TRBD1 (5 bases). CDR3 length: 15 residues. Germline loops: CDR1 KGHSH, CDR2 LQKENI. The V end lost 6 bases, the J end lost 0 bases, and 12 bases lay between the germline ends. The CDR3 spells CASSETVSSYNEQFF. As DNA, the CDR3 is TGTGCCAGCTCCGAGACAGTGAGCTCCTACAATGAGCAGTTCTTC.

This clonotype was recorded a few times. The chain recombines TRBV4-2 with TRBJ1-3; tentatively, D is TRBD1 (5 bases). Trimming removed 0 bases from V and 0 bases from J, with 9 bases in between. The CDR3 totals 16 residues. Germline loops: CDR1 LGHNA, CDR2 YNFKEQ. CDR3 sequence (DNA): TGTGCCAGCAGCCAAGATGGGGCGACCTCTGGAAACACCATATATTTT. Translation: CASSQDGATSGNTIYF.

This clonotype was found many times. J is TRBJ2-3 and V is TRBV28; TRBD1 agrees at 9 bases. The germline gives CDR1 MDHEN, CDR2 SYDVKM. The J segment lost 1 base and the V segment lost 5 bases, leaving 4 bases of the junction unmatched. The CDR3 length is 15 residues. The CDR3 coding sequence is TGTGCCAGCAGTCGAAGGACAGGGGGCACAGATACGCAGTATTTT. It codes for CASSRRTGGTDTQYF.

The V and J genes are TRBV4-2 and TRBJ2-7; 11 bases are shared with TRBD2. This CDR3 has 22 residues. The germline gives CDR1 LGHNA, CDR2 YNFKEQ. V was clipped by 0 bases and J by 3 bases; unmatched bases: 22. The CDR3 sequence is CASSQERGLLAGVFRGIYEQYF. The CDR3 coding sequence is TGTGCCAGCAGCCAAGAAAGGGGGCTACTAGCGGGAGTATTTCGGGGGATCTACGAGCAGTACTTC.

CDR3 residues: CASSLYRQGNEQFF. For the CDR3, the DNA is TGTGCCAGCAGTTTATATAGACAGGGCAATGAGCAGTTCTTC. The chain carries TRBV27 and TRBJ2-1, with 7 bases identical to TRBD1. The germline V gene encodes CDR1 MNHEY and CDR2 SMNVEV (reference sequence). The CDR3 extends over 14 amino acids. J lost 6 bases, V lost 1 base, and 3 bases had no gene match.

This clonotype was seen repeatedly, ten times or more. This sequence joins TRBV4-1 and TRBJ1-1; 8 bases match TRBD1. Trimming took 4 bases from V and 7 from J; bases not matched to a gene: 11. Germline CDR1 MGHRA, CDR2 YSYEKL. The CDR3 spans 15 residues. The CDR3 protein is CASSPGGQGRVEAFF. The DNA of the CDR3 is TGCGCCAGCAGCCCGGGCGGACAGGGTCGAGTTGAAGCTTTCTTT.

In this sample, this clonotype turned up a few times. This rearrangement joins TRBV5-1 to TRBJ2-7, with 9 positions matching TRBD1. V gave up 0 bases and J gave up 3 bases; unmatched junction bases: 4. Germline values: CDR1 SGHRS, CDR2 YFSETQ. The CDR3 is 15 residues long. The DNA for the CDR3 is TGCGCCAGCAGCTTGGAACAGGGGGCAGACTACGAGCAGTACTTC. This gives the protein CASSLEQGADYEQYF.

This clonotype has just a few counts. This chain links TRBV2 with TRBJ2-1, with D unclear. This CDR3 is 11 amino acids long. Germline values: CDR1 SNHLY, CDR2 FYNNEI. V lost 1 base to trimming and J lost 15 bases, with 10 bases between them. The CDR3, as DNA: TGTGCCAGCAGTGAAGGGCTACCAGGGTTCTTC. This gives the protein CASSEGLPGFF. The whole variable domain, remainder taken from reference TRBV2 and TRBJ2-1, is EPEVTQTPSHQVTQMGQEVILRCVPISNHLYFYWYRQILGQKVEFLVSFYNNEISEKSEIFDDQFSVERPDGSNFTLKIRSTKLEDSAMYFCASSEGLPGFFGPGTRLTVL.

J is TRBJ2-1 and V is TRBV12-3 or TRBV12-4; D not certain. V was cut by 7 bases and J by 7 bases, with 20 bases left in between. CDR3 length: 15 residues. The CDR3 bases are TGTGCCAGCATGGGCTCTGTTTCTAGTTGGAATGAGCAGTTCTTC. This gives the protein CASMGSVSSWNEQFF.

This chain links TRBV5-6 with TRBJ2-2; D is undetermined. In germline, CDR1 is SGHDT, CDR2 YYEEEE. CDR3 length: 14 amino acids. Trimming left V 0 bases short and J 7 bases short, with 10 bases between. This chain's CDR3 is CASSLETGVGELFF. CDR3 DNA: TGTGCCAGCAGCTTGGAAACGGGCGTCGGGGAGCTGTTTTTT.

The J gene is TRBJ2-4, the V gene TRBV20-1; possibly TRBD2 for D (6 bases). V shed 1 base and J shed 5 bases, with 12 bases lying between them. The V gene's germline CDR1 is DFQATT and CDR2 SNEGSKA (reference sequence). The CDR3 length is 14 residues. The CDR3 region has the DNA TGCAGTGCTAGAGTACCCGGGAGAGAAAACATTCAGTACTTC. Translation: CSARVPGRENIQYF.

This clonotype was observed a few times. V and J are TRBV12-3 or TRBV12-4 and TRBJ2-7; D not resolved. This CDR3 has 11 residues. V was clipped by 0 bases and J by 10 bases, with 7 bases between them. The CDR3 loop is CASSLAGSQYF. The CDR3 nucleotides are TGTGCCAGCAGTTTAGCCGGCTCACAGTACTTC.

The genes are TRBV9 and TRBJ2-7, with 9 bases fitting TRBD1. CDR1 is SGDLS and CDR2 is YYNGEE in the germline V gene. V lost 7 bases to trimming and J lost 0 bases; unmatched junction nucleotides: 5. This CDR3 has 14 amino acids. As DNA, the CDR3 is TGTGCCAGCGCCGGGGACAGGGACTCCTACGAGCAGTACTTC. Encoded protein: CASAGDRDSYEQYF. The variable domain in full, with the rest retrieved from reference TRBV9 and TRBJ2-7, is DSGVTQTPKHLITATGQRVTLRCSPRSGDLSVYWYQQSLDQGLQFLIQYYNGEERAKGNILERFSAQQFPDLHSELNLSSLELGDSALYFCASAGDRDSYEQYFGPGTRLTVT.

The chain couples TRBV30 to TRBJ2-3, with D unclear. The V gene's germline CDR1 is GTSNPN and CDR2 SVGIG (reference sequence). The CDR3 loop spans 12 amino acids. The ends were cut back, 3 bases at V and 5 bases at J, with 9 bases in the middle. CDR3 in amino acids: CAWSQRGDTQYF. The CDR3 region has the DNA TGTGCCTGGAGCCAGCGAGGAGATACGCAGTATTTT.

This clonotype was recorded once. A much larger clone differs from this one at a single base, so this may be a read error. The rearrangement uses TRBV20-1 and TRBJ2-3; weak D call: TRBD2 (6 bases). Germline CDR1 DFQATT, CDR2 SNEGSKA (reference sequence). The CDR3 extends over 14 amino acids. The CDR3 loop reads CSARQGGTSDTHYF. The CDR3 DNA reads as TGCAGTGCTAGACAGGGAGGCACTTCAGATACGCACTATTTT.

V and J are TRBV29-1 and TRBJ2-2; 8 bases map to TRBD1. Germline CDR1 is SQVTM and CDR2 is ANQGSEA. Trimming at V came to 4 bases and at J to 2 bases, leaving 0 bases not matched to a gene. The CDR3 consists of 13 residues. In nucleotides, the CDR3 is TGCAGCGTTGCAGGGGGCAACACCGGGGAGCTGTTTTTT. This gives the protein CSVAGGNTGELFF.

The chain is built from TRBV29-1 and TRBJ2-7; a possible D gene is TRBD1 (5 bases). Trimming took 6 bases from V and 6 from J, leaving 15 bases between them. The CDR3 loop spans 12 amino acids. Germline loops: CDR1 SQVTM, CDR2 ANQGSEA. CDR3: CSVAPQGSEQYF. Here the CDR3 DNA reads TGCAGCGTCGCACCCCAGGGAAGCGAGCAGTACTTC.

This clonotype was counted a few times. The chain joins TRBV12-3 or TRBV12-4 to TRBJ2-7; no clear D gene. The CDR3 consists of 13 residues. Trimming took off 4 bases at V and 3 bases at J, with 10 bases between the two ends. DNA for the CDR3: TGTGCCAGCAGTTCTCTCCGGCTCTACGAGCAGTACTTC. This gives the protein CASSSLRLYEQYF.

In its sample, this clonotype was seen a few times. The CDR3 region is CASSLFPETQYF. In nucleotides, the CDR3 is TGTGCCAGCAGTTTATTCCCAGAGACCCAGTACTTC. The chain carries TRBV12-3 or TRBV12-4 and TRBJ2-5, with D unresolved. Trimming pared 2 bases from V and 4 bases from J, leaving 5 bases between. The CDR3 is made up of 12 amino acids.